This T cell receptor beta chain was retrieved from a study of molecular identifiers for immune sequencing clone quantification listed by TCRdb under 2018. Regarding the complete study: For a replicate experiment, RNA from roughly 21,000 or 96,000 naive CD8 T cells was divided into five aliquots, of which four were sequenced. The study was a methods study using CD8 T cells to benchmark molecular-identifier clustering-based TCR repertoire sequencing (MIDCIRS) and TCR RNA copy counting. What the study reported, not specific to this receptor: Without barcode sub-clustering, chimeric consensus sequences inflated TCR diversity; chimeras reached as high as 47%. Modeling estimated 3 to 3.5 recovered TCR RNA copies per cell, compared with about 10 by digital PCR, which implies roughly 29% capture efficiency. Spiked-in Jurkat TCR RNA (roughly 10 copies' worth), which is not part of the donor repertoire, was contained in the naive libraries. Spiked-in Jurkat TCR RNA equal to a single cell's worth was reported to be detectable even within 1,200,000 naive CD8 T cells. Highly expanded clone sizes could be underestimated because identical TCR molecules may share a barcode. In CMV-specific effector cells, clones with more than 20 RNA copies accounted for over 97% of molecules, whereas in naive cells such clones accounted for under 1%.

Naive CD8 T cell libraries were made from roughly 18,000 to 920,000 sorted cells using 10%, 30% or 50% of purified RNA. Naive CD8 T cells were FACS-sorted as CD8+CD4-CCR7+CD45RA+ on a BD FACSAria II into RLT Plus buffer. To test detection sensitivity, Jurkat RNA equal to ten TCR copies was added to samples of roughly 18,000-1,000,000 naive CD8 T cells. CD8 T cells were enriched with RosetteSep CD8+ T Cell Enrichment Cocktail and Ficoll-Paque, followed by ACK red cell lysis. V drops 4 bases and J drops 8 bases, leaving 8 bases in between. The germline V gene encodes CDR1 LNHNV and CDR2 YYDKDF (reference sequence). Including the terminal cysteine and phenylalanine, the CDR3 comprises 12 residues. Only the CDR3 DNA is retained, 36 bases long and in frame from the first base. The sample holds many counts of this clonotype. Its antigen is not yet known. No base-level quality is on record; no much larger clone is a single base apart.

The library was generated by PCR. Sequencing instrument: Illumina HiSeq 4000. Bulk TCR libraries were generated as previously described, with the TCR primers listed in Table S5 used. Total RNA was purified with the Qiagen AllPrep DNA/RNA kit. Reads from multiple sequencing runs of the same library were pooled before analysis. On the authors' methods: Reads were retained only if their TCR constant sequence matched exactly, and those retained reads were trimmed to 150 nt and grouped according to their 12-nt molecular barcodes. Within each barcode group, reads were sub-clustered at a 15% Levenshtein threshold, and quality-weighted consensus sequences were built per RNA molecule. Non-functional sequences were discarded, and so were lower-count sequences lying one edit away from another sequence. Based on fitting two negative binomial distributions, any barcode sub-cluster with under 20% of the maximum read count was discarded. Starting from the raw public reads, TCRdb applied fastp trimming at Q25, assembled clones with MiXCR and retained in-frame beta chains. Every CDR3 protein is listed once, alongside the most common genes and DNA of its rows. For this entry, the V and J calls and clone size follow TCRdb and not the study's own pipeline. The sample table shows around 65,000 distinct CDR3 sequences, and about 18% are seen once. Together, the top ten hold 1.5% to 1.8% of the sample.

The chain uses TRBV15 and TRBJ1-4; confidence is insufficient to name the D gene. The sequencing sample was made of naive CD8+ T cells from blood, with Jurkat cell RNA spiked in. Reading the label with the study, this specimen's cell subset or site is: FACS-sorted CD8+CD4-CCR7+CD45RA+ naive T cells. The sequence derives from a human donor in good health. Some libraries in this study had Jurkat cell RNA spiked in. The DNA reads TGTGCCACCAGCATAAGCATGGAAAAACTGTTTTTT. Its amino acids are CATSISMEKLFF.